These T cell receptor beta chains were read from a single sample in a study of blood T cell repertoires in COVID-19. Profiling relied on immunoSEQ multiplex PCR, and the TCRdb table lists in-frame clones only, not all of them. The sample has about 150,000 clones; 80% are singletons. The sequenced sample consisted of peripheral blood. These receptors all come from a woman aged 45 to 65 with acute or convalescent COVID-19. Each CDR3 is given with its conserved first and last residue. A D gene is named only where the DNA matches it firmly. Some rows mark clone size as missing; the rest say once, few, many or name a class of expanded clone.

cdr3_aa: CASRRAGSDGYTF
cdr3_nt: TGTGCCAGTAGGCGAGCAGGGTCGGATGGCTACACCTTC
clone_size: .
v_call: TRBV19
j_call: TRBJ1-2
d_call: .

cdr3_aa: CASSPRDRTPGTEAFF
cdr3_nt: TGTGCCAGCAGCCCCCGGGACAGGACCCCAGGGACTGAAGCTTTCTTT
clone_size: few
v_call: TRBV7-8
j_call: TRBJ1-1
d_call: TRBD1

cdr3_aa: CASSSRVRWGNTIYF
cdr3_nt: TGTGCCAGCAGCTCGAGGGTTCGGTGGGGAAACACCATATATTTT
clone_size: .
v_call: TRBV7-2
j_call: TRBJ1-3
d_call: .

cdr3_aa: CASSPQGYNSPLHF
cdr3_nt: TGTGCCAGCAGTCCCCAGGGCTATAATTCACCCCTCCACTTT
clone_size: once
v_call: TRBV6-5
j_call: TRBJ1-6
d_call: .

cdr3_aa: CASSPTTGSYGYTF
cdr3_nt: TGTGCCAGCTCACCGACGACAGGGAGCTATGGCTACACCTTC
clone_size: .
v_call: TRBV18
j_call: TRBJ1-2
d_call: TRBD1

cdr3_aa: CASSARHRGGVDEQYF
cdr3_nt: TGTGCCAGCAGCGCCCGCCACCGGGGGGGCGTCGACGAGCAGTACTTC
clone_size: few
v_call: TRBV9
j_call: TRBJ2-7
d_call: TRBD2

cdr3_aa: CASSRDRGEGYTF
cdr3_nt: TGTGCCAGCAGCCGGGACAGGGGAGAAGGCTACACCTTC
clone_size: .
v_call: TRBV5-6
j_call: TRBJ1-2
d_call: TRBD1

cdr3_aa: CASSLGAGNGYTF
cdr3_nt: TGTGCCAGCAGTTTAGGGGCAGGGAATGGCTACACCTTC
clone_size: once
v_call: TRBV28
j_call: TRBJ1-2
d_call: .

cdr3_aa: CATSVGTDPTDTQYF
cdr3_nt: TGTGCCACCAGTGTGGGGACAGACCCCACAGATACGCAGTATTTT
clone_size: .
v_call: TRBV24-1
j_call: TRBJ2-3
d_call: TRBD1

cdr3_aa: CASSLGRAPGNTIYF
cdr3_nt: TGTGCCAGCAGCTTGGGCAGGGCGCCTGGAAACACCATATATTTT
clone_size: .
v_call: TRBV5-6
j_call: TRBJ1-3
d_call: .

cdr3_aa: CASSEATGFSGNTIYF
cdr3_nt: TGCGCCAGCAGCGAAGCTACAGGGTTTTCTGGAAACACCATATATTTT
clone_size: once
v_call: TRBV5-1
j_call: TRBJ1-3
d_call: .

cdr3_aa: CASSLGQGASLYGYTF
cdr3_nt: TGTGCCAGCAGCCTGGGACAGGGGGCATCTCTCTATGGCTACACCTTC
clone_size: .
v_call: TRBV5-5
j_call: TRBJ1-2
d_call: TRBD1

cdr3_aa: CAWRPPGGSYNEQFF
cdr3_nt: TGTGCCTGGAGACCCCCGGGGGGCTCCTACAATGAGCAGTTCTTC
clone_size: .
v_call: TRBV30
j_call: TRBJ2-1
d_call: TRBD2

cdr3_aa: CAIRRGAGQGDTEAFF
cdr3_nt: TGTGCCATCAGGAGAGGGGCAGGACAGGGGGACACTGAAGCTTTCTTT
clone_size: .
v_call: TRBV10-3
j_call: TRBJ1-1
d_call: TRBD1

cdr3_aa: CASIVDREEGQPQHF
cdr3_nt: TGTGCCAGTATCGTGGACAGGGAAGAAGGTCAGCCCCAGCATTTT
clone_size: .
v_call: TRBV19
j_call: TRBJ1-5
d_call: TRBD1

cdr3_aa: CSVGQGSGNQPQHF
cdr3_nt: TGCAGCGTCGGACAGGGCTCAGGCAATCAGCCCCAGCATTTT
clone_size: .
v_call: TRBV29-1
j_call: TRBJ1-5
d_call: TRBD1

cdr3_aa: CASSLLTYNEKLFF
cdr3_nt: TGTGCCAGCAGCTTACTTACCTATAATGAAAAACTGTTTTTT
clone_size: .
v_call: TRBV11-2
j_call: TRBJ1-4
d_call: .

cdr3_aa: CASSEGAVEAFF
cdr3_nt: TGTGCCAGCAGTGAAGGGGCAGTCGAAGCTTTCTTT
clone_size: .
v_call: TRBV6-1
j_call: TRBJ1-1
d_call: .

cdr3_aa: CASSFLSGQGAQNIQYF
cdr3_nt: TGTGCCAGCAGCTTCTTATCTGGACAGGGGGCTCAAAACATTCAGTACTTC
clone_size: .
v_call: TRBV7-9
j_call: TRBJ2-4
d_call: TRBD1

cdr3_aa: CASGQSSGNTIYF
cdr3_nt: TGTGCCAGCGGACAGTCCTCTGGAAACACCATATATTTT
clone_size: .
v_call: TRBV6-5
j_call: TRBJ1-3
d_call: .